The rows below give T cell receptor beta chains drawn from one sample of a study of shared clonotypes between healthy human individuals. The assay was immunoSEQ multiplex PCR, and TCRdb's table has in-frame clones only and misses some. The sample shows millions of clones, around 95% of them seen only once. The specimen sequenced was naive CD4+ T cells sorted from blood. These receptors were collected from a man between 18 and 35 years old in good health. Each CDR3 is given with its conserved first and last residue. The D gene is left open where the match is weak. A row's size may be missing; if present it is once, few, many or a size class.

clone_size,d_call,v_call,j_call,cdr3_aa,cdr3_nt
.,.,TRBV10-3,TRBJ1-5,CAISESQGSNQPQHF,TGTGCCATCAGTGAGTCCCAGGGGAGCAATCAGCCCCAGCATTTT
.,TRBD1,TRBV18,TRBJ2-7,CASSPPGQGAHEQYF,TGTGCCAGCTCACCGCCGGGACAGGGGGCCCACGAGCAGTACTTC
once,.,TRBV6-5,TRBJ2-7,CATYRERKQYF,TGTGCCACGTACAGGGAAAGGAAGCAGTACTTC
.,TRBD1,TRBV6-1,TRBJ1-2,CASCRTGGGDGYTF,TGTGCCAGCTGCCGGACAGGGGGAGGGGATGGCTACACCTTC
once,TRBD2,TRBV5-1,TRBJ2-5,CASSLRGGETQYF,TGCGCCAGCAGTCTCCGGGGGGGAGAGACCCAGTACTTC
.,.,TRBV10-3,TRBJ2-3,CAINGGPDTQYF,TGTGCCATCAACGGGGGACCAGATACGCAGTATTTT
.,TRBD1,TRBV5-1,TRBJ2-5,CASSLTGQDAETQYF,TGCGCCAGCAGCTTGACAGGACAGGACGCGGAGACCCAGTACTTC
.,TRBD1,TRBV5-1,TRBJ2-2,CASSPTGQGNTGELFF,TGCGCCAGCAGCCCAACTGGACAGGGAAACACCGGGGAGCTGTTTTTT
.,.,TRBV5-4,TRBJ2-3,CASSFDYSTDTQYF,TGTGCCAGCAGCTTCGACTACAGCACAGATACGCAGTATTTT
.,TRBD1,TRBV28,TRBJ1-2,CASSPDRGSNYGYTF,TGTGCCAGCAGTCCCGACAGGGGAAGTAACTATGGCTACACCTTC
.,.,TRBV5-1,TRBJ1-3,CASSFEENSGNTIYF,TGCGCCAGCAGCTTCGAGGAAAACTCTGGAAACACCATATATTTT
.,TRBD1,TRBV9,TRBJ1-2,CASSPDRGHNYGYTF,TGTGCCAGCAGCCCGGACAGGGGGCACAACTATGGCTACACCTTC
.,.,TRBV5-1,TRBJ2-1,CASRPRGGIDNEQFF,TGCGCCAGCAGGCCTAGGGGCGGGATTGACAATGAGCAGTTCTTC
.,.,TRBV11-2,TRBJ2-1,CASSLGPRQFF,TGTGCCAGCAGCCTCGGCCCTCGGCAGTTCTTC
.,.,TRBV6-1,TRBJ2-3,CASSEGSGGSTDTQYF,TGTGCCAGCAGTGAAGGGTCGGGGGGCAGCACAGATACGCAGTATTTT
.,.,TRBV19,TRBJ2-7,CASSLQTGPYEQYF,TGTGCCAGTAGCCTACAGACGGGACCGTACGAGCAGTACTTC
.,.,TRBV4-1,TRBJ2-2,CASSPQVARVTNTGELFF,TGCGCCAGCAGCCCCCAAGTAGCCCGGGTGACGAACACCGGGGAGCTGTTTTTT
.,TRBD1,TRBV14,TRBJ1-4,CASRRTGEPNEKLFF,TGTGCCAGCAGGAGGACAGGAGAACCTAATGAAAAACTGTTTTTT
.,.,TRBV5-4,TRBJ1-1,CASSLASKGEAFF,TGTGCCAGCAGCTTGGCTTCTAAGGGTGAAGCTTTCTTT
few,TRBD1,TRBV6-5,TRBJ2-2,CASSQKQGTGELFF,TGTGCCAGCAGCCAGAAACAGGGGACCGGGGAGCTGTTTTTT
.,TRBD2,TRBV12-5,TRBJ2-3,CASGFATFRTSGKSRSPDTQYF,TGTGCTAGTGGTTTCGCGACCTTCCGGACTAGCGGGAAGTCTAGAAGCCCAGATACGCAGTATTTT
.,.,TRBV28,TRBJ2-1,CASRRDSSYNEQFF,TGTGCCAGCAGGCGGGACAGCTCCTACAATGAGCAGTTCTTC
.,.,TRBV20-1,TRBJ1-2,CSARSAHGYTF,TGCAGTGCTCGGTCTGCGCATGGCTACACCTTC
.,.,TRBV6-5,TRBJ1-2,CASSSREGGSYTF,TGTGCCAGCAGTTCCCGGGAGGGGGGGAGCTACACCTTC
.,.,TRBV18,TRBJ2-7,CASSPIGPYEQYF,TGTGCCAGCTCACCTATAGGTCCCTACGAGCAGTACTTC
.,.,TRBV6-6,TRBJ2-1,CASSYAGGPFYNEQFF,TGTGCCAGCAGTTACGCTGGGGGGCCCTTTTACAATGAGCAGTTCTTC
.,.,TRBV4-1,TRBJ2-3,CASSLLQRDTQYF,TGCGCCAGCAGCCTCCTCCAGAGAGATACGCAGTATTTT
once,TRBD1,TRBV5-1,TRBJ2-7,CASSHGQGGEQYF,TGCGCCAGCAGTCATGGACAGGGTGGCGAGCAGTACTTC
.,TRBD1,TRBV25-1,TRBJ1-4,CASSRDRANEKLFF,TGTGCCAGCAGCCGGGACAGGGCTAATGAAAAACTGTTTTTT
.,.,TRBV5-1,TRBJ2-2,CASSLALTSNTGELFF,TGCGCCAGCAGCTTGGCCCTGACCTCGAACACCGGGGAGCTGTTTTTT
.,TRBD2,TRBV5-1,TRBJ2-7,CASSLEPTGVAGGHEQYF,TGCGCCAGCAGCTTGGAGCCGACAGGGGTAGCGGGAGGCCACGAGCAGTACTTC
.,.,TRBV7-9,TRBJ1-2,CASLQGKGDGYTF,TGTGCCAGCCTCCAGGGAAAGGGGGATGGCTACACCTTC
.,.,TRBV18,TRBJ1-5,CASSPVGGGNQPQHF,TGTGCCAGCTCACCGGTGGGGGGCGGCAATCAGCCCCAGCATTTT
.,TRBD1,TRBV10-3,TRBJ1-5,CAISEDRGTNQPQHF,TGTGCCATCAGTGAGGACAGGGGAACCAATCAGCCCCAGCATTTT
.,TRBD1,TRBV7-9,TRBJ2-2,CASSRDRGSGELFF,TGTGCCAGCAGCCGGGACAGGGGTTCCGGGGAGCTGTTTTTT
.,.,TRBV18,TRBJ1-2,CASSPADSSGYTF,TGTGCCAGCTCACCCGCCGACAGTAGCGGCTACACCTTC
.,.,TRBV27,TRBJ2-7,CASSLSGSVYEQYF,TGTGCCAGCAGTTTATCGGGTTCCGTCTACGAGCAGTACTTC
once,TRBD2,TRBV4-3,TRBJ2-3,CASSQEASGPTDTQYF,TGCGCCAGCAGCCAAGAGGCTAGCGGACCCACAGATACGCAGTATTTT
.,.,TRBV7-2,TRBJ2-5,CASSPEGLETQYF,TGTGCCAGCAGCCCGGAGGGCCTCGAGACCCAGTACTTC
.,.,TRBV7-9,TRBJ1-1,CASSRHRDMNTEAFF,TGTGCCAGCAGCCGGCACAGGGACATGAACACTGAAGCTTTCTTT
.,.,TRBV30,TRBJ2-5,CAWSAVLQETQYF,TGTGCCTGGAGTGCCGTACTCCAAGAGACCCAGTACTTC
.,TRBD2,TRBV7-2,TRBJ2-3,CASSPGLAGGWDTQYF,TGTGCCAGCAGCCCGGGACTAGCGGGTGGGTGGGATACGCAGTATTTT
.,TRBD1,TRBV4-2,TRBJ2-1,CASSQDFGQGDNEQFF,TGTGCCAGCAGCCAAGATTTCGGCCAGGGGGACAATGAGCAGTTCTTC